These 19 T cell receptor beta chains came from one sample sequenced in a study of shared clonotypes between healthy human individuals. Sequencing used immunoSEQ multiplex PCR; TCRdb keeps in-frame clones, though not all of them. The sample holds roughly 380,000 clones, 90% to 97% seen once. Sequencing was performed on memory CD8+ T cells sorted from blood. Subset described: CD45RO+ cells pooled with CCR7-negative TemRA cells. These receptors all stem from a man aged 25-45 years in good health.

This clone appeared a single time. The sample contains more than one DNA sequence encoding this CDR3. The chain uses TRBV14 and TRBJ2-7, with TRBD1 identical over 8 bases. V lost 4 bases and J lost 4; bases outside the gene matches: 6. Germline CDR1 SGHDN, CDR2 FVKESK. This CDR3 has 14 residues. CDR3 DNA: TGTGCCAGCAGCCCAGGACAGGGCCCTTACGAGCAGTACTTC. Its protein is CASSPGQGPYEQYF.

A word on this clone: Other nucleotide sequences from this sample produce the same CDR3. V is TRBV9 and J is TRBJ2-1; TRBD2 aligns across 9 bases. Trimming removed 0 bases from V and 5 bases from J; junction bases left unmatched: 3. The CDR3 runs 15 residues. The germline gives CDR1 SGDLS, CDR2 YYNGEE. The CDR3 loop is CASSVGLAGNNEQFF. The CDR3 DNA sequence: TGTGCCAGCAGCGTAGGTCTAGCGGGAAACAATGAGCAGTTCTTC. The full variable domain, its missing parts supplied by reference TRBV9 and TRBJ2-1, is DSGVTQTPKHLITATGQRVTLRCSPRSGDLSVYWYQQSLDQGLQFLIQYYNGEERAKGNILERFSAQQFPDLHSELNLSSLELGDSALYFCASSVGLAGNNEQFFGPGTRLTVL.

The count of this clone is one. V and J are TRBV18 and TRBJ2-4; 7 bases are shared with TRBD1. In germline, CDR1 is KGHSH, CDR2 LQKENI. Losses at the gene ends were 1 base for V and 6 bases for J; bases not matched to a gene: 0. This CDR3 has 13 amino acids. CDR3 sequence reads: CASSPQGANIQYF. The CDR3 DNA follows: TGTGCCAGCTCACCACAGGGGGCAAACATTCAGTACTTC. The full variable domain, completed using reference TRBV18 and TRBJ2-4, is NAGVMQNPRHLVRRRGQEARLRCSPMKGHSHVYWYRQLPEEGLKFMVYLQKENIIDESGMPKERFSAEFPKEGPSILRIQQVVRGDSAAYFCASSPQGANIQYFGAGTRLSVL.

The rearrangement uses TRBV5-1 and TRBJ2-7; 9 bases match TRBD1. V dropped 4 bases and J dropped 3; count of bases not matched to a gene: 5. The germline gives CDR1 SGHRS, CDR2 YFSETQ. CDR3 length: 14 amino acids. CDR3 sequence (DNA): TGCGCCAGCAGCGGGACAGGGAAACGCTACGAGCAGTACTTC. This codes for CASSGTGKRYEQYF.

The chain employs TRBV9 and TRBJ1-1, with D unclear. This CDR3 has 16 amino acids. Germline CDR1 SGDLS, CDR2 YYNGEE. The V and J ends lost 4 bases and 3 bases respectively, with 19 bases between them. CDR3: CASSLSPGRYHTEAFF. CDR3 bases: TGTGCCAGCAGCCTCTCGCCCGGACGGTATCACACTGAAGCTTTCTTT.

The rearrangement joins TRBV6-4 to TRBJ1-1; 9 nucleotides agree with TRBD1. The CDR3 loop spans 16 amino acids. V shed 6 bases and J 1 base; nucleotides not matched to a gene: 9. Germline loops: CDR1 MRHNA, CDR2 SNTAGT. The CDR3 loop reads CASRDPGQGSNTEAFF. CDR3 DNA: TGTGCCAGCAGGGATCCGGGACAGGGTTCGAACACTGAAGCTTTCTTT.

The chain has TRBV5-8 and TRBJ1-4, with 7 bases matching TRBD1. The germline V gene has CDR1 SGHTS and CDR2 YDEGEE. The ends lost 0 bases at V and 6 bases at J; junction bases unmatched: 11. The CDR3 spans 17 residues. In nucleotides, the CDR3 is TGTGCCAGCAGCTTGGGGGCCCAGGGGGGAATTTATGAAAAACTGTTTTTT. Translating gives CASSLGAQGGIYEKLFF.

This rearrangement joins TRBV29-1 to TRBJ2-2; D is possibly TRBD1 or TRBD2 (5 bases each). In germline, CDR1 is SQVTM, CDR2 ANQGSEA. CDR3 length: 15 residues. Trimming took 3 bases from V and 0 from J, leaving 11 bases between them. For the CDR3, the DNA is TGCAGCGTTGACACCGGGACGGCGAACACCGGGGAGCTGTTTTTT. Its translation is CSVDTGTANTGELFF.

This clone was detected only once. The chain couples TRBV28 to TRBJ1-2; a possible D gene is TRBD1 (5 bases). The V gene lost 1 base and the J gene lost 4 bases, with 10 bases spanning the gap. The germline V gene encodes CDR1 MDHEN and CDR2 SYDVKM. CDR3 length equals 14 residues. This chain's CDR3 is CASSLFGGSYGYTF. CDR3 coding DNA: TGTGCCAGCAGTTTATTCGGGGGGAGCTATGGCTACACCTTC.

The genes are TRBV27 and TRBJ2-7, with D uncertain. CDR1 MNHEY and CDR2 SMNVEV come from the germline V gene (reference sequence). V was shortened by 5 bases and J by 1 base, with 6 bases between the two germline ends. The CDR3 totals 12 residues. The CDR3 DNA is TGTGCCAGCAGTGACCAATCCTACGAGCAGTACTTC. Its protein is CASSDQSYEQYF.

The rearrangement uses TRBV9 and TRBJ2-1; TRBD2 aligns across 8 bases. This CDR3 region has 15 residues. Unmatched junction bases numbered 7, after V lost 4 bases and J lost 4 bases. CDR1 and CDR2 from the germline V gene are SGDLS and YYNGEE. The CDR3 DNA reads as TGTGCCAGCAGCCCCACTAGCGGACCTTACAATGAGCAGTTCTTC. It encodes CASSPTSGPYNEQFF.

The chain recombines TRBV5-4 with TRBJ2-3; 10 bases align to TRBD1. The CDR3 has 16 residues. Germline V lookup: CDR1 SGHNT, CDR2 YYREEE (reference sequence). Trimming at V came to 0 bases and at J to 2 bases, leaving 3 bases not matched to a gene. CDR3 sequence reads: CASSLGGQGLTDTQYF. CDR3 in DNA: TGTGCCAGCAGCTTGGGGGGACAGGGGCTCACAGATACGCAGTATTTT.

CDR3 in DNA: TGCGCCAGCAGCTTGGCAGCTGGGGGGCCCCAGCATTTT. Protein sequence: CASSLAAGGPQHF. The chain has TRBV5-1 and TRBJ1-5; a possible D gene is TRBD1 (5 bases). V gave up 0 bases and J gave up 9 bases, with 10 bases separating them. Germline V gene data show CDR1 as SGHRS and CDR2 as YFSETQ. The CDR3 spans 13 residues.

The chain couples TRBV28 to TRBJ2-3; D not certain. Trimming took 3 bases from V and 3 from J, leaving 7 bases between them. This CDR3 comprises 13 residues. Germline assignment: CDR1 MDHEN and CDR2 SYDVKM. Here the CDR3 DNA reads TGTGCCAGCAGTTTGAAGGTAACAGATACGCAGTATTTT. This codes for CASSLKVTDTQYF. The full variable domain, completed using reference TRBV28 and TRBJ2-3, is DVKVTQSSRYLVKRTGEKVFLECVQDMDHENMFWYRQDPGLGLRLIYFSYDVKMKEKGDIPEGYSVSREKKERFSLILESASTNQTSMYLCASSLKVTDTQYFGPGTRLTVL.

This chain uses TRBV28 with TRBJ2-6; 12 bases agree with TRBD2. CDR3 size: 17 residues. The V gene end was trimmed by 6 bases and the J gene end by 4 bases; junction bases not matched to a gene: 7. Germline loops: CDR1 MDHEN, CDR2 SYDVKM. In nucleotides, the CDR3 is TGTGCCAGCAGGCGACTAGCGGGAGTGTCCGGGGCCAACGTCCTGACTTTC. It yields the protein CASRRLAGVSGANVLTF.

This chain's CDR3 is CASKFRGGETQYF. DNA for the CDR3: TGTGCCAGCAAATTCCGGGGGGGGGAGACCCAGTACTTC. This chain joins TRBV6-1 and TRBJ2-5, with 8 bases aligning to TRBD2. CDR1 and CDR2 from the germline V gene are MNHNS and SASEGT. J lost 5 bases, V lost 7 bases, and 6 bases had no gene match. CDR3 length: 13 residues.

In this sample, this clone turned up once. This chain links TRBV5-1 with TRBJ2-3; D might be TRBD1 or TRBD2, each matching 5 bases. The CDR3 has 13 amino acids. CDR1 SGHRS and CDR2 YFSETQ come from the germline V gene. Trimming pared 1 base from V and 4 bases from J, leaving 7 bases between. CDR3 coding DNA: TGCGCCAGCAGCTTGTTGGGACCAGATACGCAGTATTTT. This encodes CASSLLGPDTQYF.

V is TRBV7-9 and J is TRBJ2-3; the D is unclear. The CDR3 covers 17 residues. V was clipped by 5 bases and J by 7 bases, with 25 bases between them. Per the germline V gene, CDR1 is SEHNR and CDR2 is FQNEAQ (reference sequence). DNA for the CDR3: TGTGCCAGCAGCCCCTTTCAGCCCCGCGGCCCGAATAATACGCAGTATTTT. Protein: CASSPFQPRGPNNTQYF.

This sequence joins TRBV18 and TRBJ2-7; the D gene is possibly TRBD1 (5 bases). This CDR3 spans 13 amino acids. Germline V CDR1 and CDR2: KGHSH, LQKENI. V was clipped by 6 bases and J by 4 bases, with 13 bases between them. CDR3 sequence reads: CASSQSQEYEQYF. In DNA form, the CDR3 reads TGTGCCAGCTCGCAATCACAGGAGTACGAGCAGTACTTC.